The 23 T cell receptor beta chains presented below share a single source sample, sequenced in a study of radiotherapy plus CTLA-4 blockade in lung cancer. Profiling relied on immunoSEQ multiplex PCR, and the TCRdb table lists in-frame clones only, not all of them. Here the sample spans 60,000 to 70,000 clones, around 79% being singletons. This sample comprised peripheral blood, obtained from a patient treated with radiotherapy plus ipilimumab. All receptors derive from a human donor with non-small cell lung cancer who had a complete response to radiotherapy plus ipilimumab.

The V call is TRBV7-9, the J call TRBJ1-4, with D maybe TRBD1 (6 bases). Trimming cost V 5 bases and J 8 bases, with 21 bases left between them. Germline lookup yields CDR1 SEHNR and CDR2 FQNEAQ (reference sequence). There are 16 residues in the CDR3. The CDR3 region is CASSRELFGGLEKLFF. The CDR3 coding sequence is TGTGCCAGCAGCCGAGAATTATTTGGGGGCCTAGAAAAACTGTTTTTT.

J is TRBJ1-1 and V is TRBV4-3; D is unresolved. V lost 1 base and J lost 1, with 13 bases in between. In germline, CDR1 is LGHNA, CDR2 YSLEER. CDR3 size: 16 residues. CDR3 DNA sequence: TGCGCCAGCAGCCAAGGGAGGATGAGGGAGAACACTGAAGCTTTCTTT. Its translation is CASSQGRMRENTEAFF.

This clone was seen repeatedly, ten times or more. V usage is TRBV7-9 and J usage is TRBJ2-3, with TRBD2 matching 8 bases. Per germline, CDR1 SEHNR and CDR2 FQNEAQ (reference sequence). CDR3 size: 16 residues. J lost 2 bases, V lost 4 bases, and 8 bases had no gene match. CDR3 DNA sequence: TGTGCCAGCAGCTCCGCTCAGCGGGGGTACACAGATACGCAGTATTTT. It codes for CASSSAQRGYTDTQYF.

This rearrangement joins TRBV19 to TRBJ2-3; 8 bases fit TRBD1. Unmatched junction bases numbered 4, after V lost 4 bases and J lost 1 base. In germline, CDR1 is LNHDA, CDR2 SQIVND (reference sequence). CDR3 length: 15 residues. The DNA for the CDR3 is TGTGCCAGTAGTAGCAGGGGGCGACGCACAGATACGCAGTATTTT. It specifies CASSSRGRRTDTQYF.

This sequence joins TRBV4-1 and TRBJ2-2, with a possible D match to TRBD2 (5 bases). V lost 4 bases, J lost 2 bases, and 14 bases lay in between. The CDR3 length is 16 residues. Germline assignment: CDR1 MGHRA and CDR2 YSYEKL. The CDR3 DNA is TGCGCCAGCAGCCGAATCGGGGAGACAAACACCGGGGAGCTGTTTTTT. The encoded protein is CASSRIGETNTGELFF.

The chain combines TRBV14 with TRBJ1-2, with unresolved D. Trimming shortened V by 0 bases and J by 2 bases, and 13 bases separated the two germline ends. This CDR3 contains 16 residues. Germline-derived CDR1 and CDR2 are SGHDN and FVKESK. In nucleotides, the CDR3 is TGTGCCAGCAGCCAAGATAGGGCAAGATTGAACTATGGCTACACCTTC. It encodes CASSQDRARLNYGYTF.

This rearrangement joins TRBV5-4 to TRBJ2-2; no firm D call. The V end lost 0 bases, the J end lost 6 bases, and 9 bases lay between the germline ends. This CDR3 region has 14 residues. Germline-derived CDR1 and CDR2 are SGHNT and YYREEE (reference sequence). CDR3 protein: CASSLGITAGELFF. Here the CDR3 DNA reads TGTGCCAGCAGCTTGGGGATAACGGCCGGGGAGCTGTTTTTT. Drawing the rest from reference TRBV5-4 and TRBJ2-2, the complete variable domain is ETGVTQSPTHLIKTRGQQVTLRCSSQSGHNTVSWYQQALGQGPQFIFQYYREEENGRGNFPPRFSGLQFPNYSSELNVNALELDDSALYLCASSLGITAGELFFGEGSRLTVL.

This clone was found a few times. CDR3 region: CAWSRDIDSNQPQHF. The CDR3, as DNA: TGTGCCTGGAGTCGGGACATAGATAGCAATCAGCCCCAGCATTTT. The chain carries TRBV30 and TRBJ1-5, with D possibly TRBD1 on 6 matching bases. The V gene lost 2 bases and the J gene lost 0 bases, with 11 bases spanning the gap. The germline V gene has CDR1 GTSNPN and CDR2 SVGIG (reference sequence). The CDR3 length is 15 residues.

There are a few counts of this clone. This chain connects TRBV11-3 to TRBJ1-2; tentatively, D is TRBD1 (6 bases). V shed 1 base and J shed 6 bases, with 12 bases lying between them. Germline V CDR1 and CDR2: SGHNT, YENEEA. CDR3 length: 14 residues. The CDR3 loop is CASSLASGGNGYTF. CDR3 in DNA: TGTGCCAGCAGCTTAGCGTCTGGGGGCAATGGCTACACCTTC.

J is TRBJ2-3 and V is TRBV6-5; tentatively, D is TRBD2 (6 bases). Trimming left V 6 bases short and J 7 bases short, with 14 bases between. This CDR3 region has 13 residues. CDR1 is MNHEY, CDR2 SVGAGI, per germline. The CDR3 region has the DNA TGTGCCAGCAGAACGGTAGCGGACTATACGCAGTATTTT. Protein: CASRTVADYTQYF.

The chain is built from TRBV5-4 and TRBJ2-7; TRBD1 aligns across 7 bases. Losses at the gene ends were 2 bases for V and 6 bases for J; bases not matched to a gene: 5. Per germline, CDR1 SGHNT and CDR2 YYREEE (reference sequence). This CDR3 contains 13 residues. The CDR3 loop reads CASSLTGAGEQYV. DNA of the CDR3: TGTGCCAGCAGCTTAACAGGGGCCGGCGAGCAGTACGTC.

This clone was picked up one time. The chain uses TRBV2 and TRBJ2-5; D unresolved. The CDR3 loop spans 13 amino acids. V dropped 1 base and J dropped 5 bases, with 8 bases sitting between them. Germline CDR1 reads SNHLY; CDR2 reads FYNNEI. CDR3 in amino acids: CASSEDSVETQYF. The CDR3 nucleotides read TGTGCCAGCAGTGAAGACAGCGTGGAGACCCAGTACTTC.

V and J are TRBV7-9 and TRBJ2-1, with D possibly matching TRBD2 (6 bases). The CDR3 has 15 residues. V lost 5 bases and J lost 0, with 11 bases in between. The V gene's germline CDR1 is SEHNR and CDR2 FQNEAQ (reference sequence). This CDR3 is CASSPGRYSYNEQFF. CDR3 DNA: TGTGCCAGCAGCCCAGGGAGGTACTCCTACAATGAGCAGTTCTTC.

This sequence joins TRBV7-2 and TRBJ2-1; possibly TRBD1 or TRBD2 for D (5 bases each). The CDR3 is 17 residues long. The germline V gene encodes CDR1 SGHTA and CDR2 FQGNSA. The V and J ends lost 0 bases and 7 bases respectively, with 19 bases between them. The CDR3 DNA reads TGTGCCAGCAGCTTAGCGAGTTCGGGACGGAACGCTAATGAGCAGTTCTTC. Translation gives CASSLASSGRNANEQFF.

The chain combines TRBV11-2 with TRBJ2-7; weak D call: TRBD1 (5 bases). V lost 4 bases and J 4 bases, leaving 8 bases between the germline ends. The CDR3 sequence is 12 residues long. Germline-derived CDR1 and CDR2 are SGHAT and FQNNGV. This chain's CDR3 is CASSSTGYEQYF. CDR3 nucleotides: TGTGCCAGCAGCTCCACAGGATACGAGCAGTACTTC.

This chain links TRBV9 with TRBJ1-1, with TRBD1 identical over 8 bases. CDR1 and CDR2 from the germline V gene are SGDLS and YYNGEE. This CDR3 contains 15 residues. V was clipped by 4 bases and J by 5 bases; unmatched bases: 10. CDR3 amino acids: CASSPTDRERTEAFF. The CDR3 DNA follows: TGTGCCAGCAGCCCCACGGACAGGGAGAGGACTGAAGCTTTCTTT.

A few counts support this clone. The chain links TRBV6-6 to TRBJ2-7; perhaps TRBD1 as D (5 bases). Germline loops: CDR1 MNHNY, CDR2 SVGAGI (reference sequence). V was trimmed by 2 bases and J by 4 bases, leaving 12 bases between them. The CDR3 runs 14 residues. CDR3 in amino acids: CASSYQGVRYEQYF. DNA for the CDR3: TGTGCCAGCAGTTACCAGGGCGTGAGGTACGAGCAGTACTTC.

This chain joins TRBV7-9 and TRBJ2-1; 10 nucleotides match TRBD2. The V gene's germline CDR1 is SEHNR and CDR2 FQNEAQ (reference sequence). The CDR3 totals 19 residues. V trimming: 1 base; J trimming: 7 bases; junction bases outside the gene matches: 16. The chain's CDR3 is CASSLEGWESGRARNEQFF. In nucleotides, the CDR3 is TGTGCCAGCAGCTTAGAAGGATGGGAAAGCGGGAGGGCCCGGAATGAGCAGTTCTTC.

The gene calls are TRBV29-1 and TRBJ1-2; no definite D call. The V end lost 5 bases, the J end lost 1 base, and 5 bases lay between the germline ends. Germline loops: CDR1 SQVTM, CDR2 ANQGSEA. The CDR3 totals 11 residues. CDR3 bases: TGCAGCGTTTTCCTTAACTATGGCTACACCTTC. Its translation is CSVFLNYGYTF.

The genes are TRBV10-3 and TRBJ1-6, with a tentative D call TRBD1 (6 bases). In germline, CDR1 is ENHRY, CDR2 SYGVKD. V dropped 4 bases and J dropped 16 bases, with 17 bases sitting between them. This CDR3 spans 13 amino acids. The CDR3 nucleotides are TGTGCCATCAGTGGGGGGCAAGAAGGACAGCTCCACTTT. As protein: CAISGGQEGQLHF.

The V and J genes are TRBV10-3 and TRBJ1-4; D is possibly TRBD1 (6 bases). Germline V gene data show CDR1 as ENHRY and CDR2 as SYGVKD. CDR3 size: 14 residues. The V and J ends lost 6 bases and 2 bases respectively, with 10 bases between them. The CDR3 loop is CAISRDTTNEKLFF. CDR3 DNA sequence: TGTGCCATCAGCCGGGACACGACTAATGAAAAACTGTTTTTT.

The J gene is TRBJ1-5, the V gene TRBV6-5; no clear D. This CDR3 comprises 14 residues. CDR1 is MNHEY, CDR2 SVGAGI, per germline. Deletions cut 5 bases from V and 2 bases from J, with 10 bases between. CDR3 sequence reads: CASSRRAGNQPQHF. Written as DNA, the CDR3 is TGTGCCAGCAGTCGGAGGGCAGGCAATCAGCCCCAGCATTTT.

This clone was detected a few times. The chain uses TRBV7-2 and TRBJ2-4; maybe TRBD1 (5 bases). The germline CDR1 and CDR2 sequences are SGHTA and FQGNSA. The V and J ends lost 8 bases and 7 bases respectively, with 9 bases between them. The CDR3 runs 11 residues. Written as DNA, the CDR3 is TGTGCCAGCGCCTCAGGGAACATTCAGTACTTC. Translation gives CASASGNIQYF.